The clone carrying this T cell receptor (beta chain) was counted only a few times. The record originates from a study of T-cell reconstitution after alpha-beta-depleted transplantation in children. With V trimmed by 2 bases and J by 4 bases, 6 bases remained unmatched. The CDR3 spans 15 residues. The germline CDR1 and CDR2 sequences are SGHNT and YYREEE (reference sequence). This sample's TCRbeta library carried unique molecular identifier barcodes. Using its own MiXCR run on the PCR reads, TCRdb lists one record per CDR3 protein. Among a few hundred thousand distinct CDR3 sequences, roughly a quarter were seen once, and the ten largest hold just over 35%.

This specimen was PBMCs, taken before TCRalphabeta/CD19-depleted stem cell transplant. The origin of this receptor is a boy in the first two years of life with Wiskott-Aldrich syndrome, due to receive a stem cell transplant. The rearrangement joins TRBV5-4 to TRBJ2-1, with 7 bases aligning to TRBD1. The DNA for the CDR3 is TGTGCCAGCAGCTTTGGACAGGCCCCTTACAATGAGCAGTTCTTC. Translating gives CASSFGQAPYNEQFF.